A single sample gave rise to the 24 T cell receptor beta chains below, sequenced in a study of blood T cell repertoires in COVID-19. Here immunoSEQ multiplex PCR was the method, and the copy in TCRdb shows in-frame clones only, minus some. The sample consists of 28,000 or so clones, 90% of them appearing once. The specimen sequenced was peripheral blood. The receptor source for this set is a man aged 70 or older with acute or convalescent COVID-19.

With regard to this clone: This may be a read error, as it is one base from a much larger clone. This same CDR3 is encoded by further DNA sequences in the sample. The V and J genes are TRBV2 and TRBJ1-5; D gene unclear. Germline loops: CDR1 SNHLY, CDR2 FYNNEI. The CDR3 has 16 amino acids. The CDR3, as DNA: TGTGCCAGCAGTGACGTCGCGGCGGGTGGTTATCAGCCTCAGCATTTT. Translated: CASSDVAAGGYQPQHF.

The chain combines TRBV4-3 with TRBJ1-2; tentative D call: TRBD1 (5 bases). In germline, CDR1 is LGHNA, CDR2 YSLEER. This CDR3 contains 15 residues. V shed 2 bases and J shed 3 bases, with 13 bases lying between them. The CDR3 DNA reads TGCGCCAGCAGCCAAAGAGTTGGCAGGGACTATGGCTACACCTTC. Residues: CASSQRVGRDYGYTF.

V is TRBV5-1 and J is TRBJ1-2, with D unclear. The CDR3 contains 13 residues. CDR1 is SGHRS and CDR2 is YFSETQ in the germline V gene. Between the trimmed V and J ends, which lost 0 bases and 2 bases, there was a span of 5 bases. The CDR3 region has the DNA TGCGCCAGCAGCTTGGACAGCAACTATGGCTACACCTTC. Translation: CASSLDSNYGYTF.

This chain connects TRBV7-2 to TRBJ1-5; D gene unclear. This CDR3 has 15 residues. Germline lookup yields CDR1 SGHTA and CDR2 FQGNSA. V lost 4 bases and J 1 base, leaving 11 bases between the germline ends. The CDR3 nucleotides read TGTGCCAGCAGCTACGATGGCAACAGCAATCAGCCCCAGCATTTT. Its translation: CASSYDGNSNQPQHF.

The chain joins TRBV6-2 or TRBV6-3 to TRBJ2-1, with D maybe TRBD2 (6 bases). CDR1 and CDR2 from the germline V gene are MNHEY and SVGEGT. This CDR3 region has 15 residues. The V end lost 6 bases, the J end lost 0 bases, and 12 bases lay between the germline ends. The CDR3 loop is CASSPWRGSYNEQFF. CDR3 sequence (DNA): TGTGCCAGCAGCCCTTGGAGGGGCTCCTACAATGAGCAGTTCTTC.

Notes on this clone: The same CDR3 is also encoded by other DNA sequences in this sample. The chain uses TRBV7-9 and TRBJ2-1, with unresolved D. The CDR3 covers 11 residues. The germline gives CDR1 SEHNR, CDR2 FQNEAQ (reference sequence). The germline V and J ends were trimmed by 5 bases and 7 bases, with 6 bases remaining between them. The CDR3 coding sequence is TGTGCCAGCAGCCCGTATAATGAGCAGTTCTTC. Encoded protein: CASSPYNEQFF. Full variable domain (outside the CDR3, taken from reference TRBV7-9 and TRBJ2-1): DTGVSQNPRHKITKRGQNVTFRCDPISEHNRLYWYRQTLGQGPEFLTYFQNEAQLEKSRLLSDRFSAERPKGSFSTLEIQRTEQGDSAMYLCASSPYNEQFFGPGTRLTVL.

The CDR3 nucleotides are TGTGCCAGTAGTCCCAGACAGGGGGCGTTGGAGCAGTACTTC. It translates to CASSPRQGALEQYF. The gene calls are TRBV19 and TRBJ2-7, with TRBD1 matching 10 bases. The CDR3 loop spans 14 amino acids. Germline V gene data show CDR1 as LNHDA and CDR2 as SQIVND (reference sequence). Trimming cost V 5 bases and J 7 bases; bases outside gene matches: 8.

The chain combines TRBV15 with TRBJ2-5, with 12 bases aligning to TRBD2. Germline CDR1 is LNHNV and CDR2 is YYDKDF (reference sequence). The CDR3 contains 14 residues. The V segment lost 4 bases and the J segment 4 bases; nucleotides outside the gene matches: 1. DNA of the CDR3: TGTGCCACCAGCACGGGACTAGCGGGAGAGACCCAGTACTTC. Translated: CATSTGLAGETQYF.

CDR3 in amino acids: CASSQARTLEGETQYF. For the CDR3, the DNA is TGCGCCAGCAGTCAAGCACGGACTCTCGAGGGAGAGACCCAGTACTTC. V gene TRBV23-1 combines with J gene TRBJ2-5, with D possibly being TRBD2 (5 bases). TRBV23-1 is noted as an ORF with a role that remains uncertain. The CDR3 runs 16 residues. V was pared by 2 bases and J by 4 bases, with 17 bases between.

The V and J genes are TRBV5-6 and TRBJ1-5; D gene unclear. V lost 4 bases, J lost 1 base, and 3 bases lay in between. Germline V gene lookup returns CDR1 SGHDT and CDR2 YYEEEE. The CDR3 sequence is 12 residues long. In DNA, the CDR3 is TGTGCCAGCAGCCTAAGCAATCAGCCCCAGCATTTT. Translation: CASSLSNQPQHF.

The chain recombines TRBV23-1 with TRBJ1-4; 8 bases agree with TRBD1. TRBV23-1 is known as an ORF, though its function is uncertain. This CDR3 spans 19 amino acids. V gave up 4 bases and J gave up 4 bases; unmatched junction bases: 17. The CDR3 loop reads CASSRPPRDRCRGNEKLFF. The CDR3 coding sequence is TGCGCCAGCAGTCGACCCCCGCGGGACAGGTGTCGGGGTAATGAAAAACTGTTTTTT.

The chain combines TRBV18 with TRBJ2-7; D call uncertain. From germline, CDR1 is KGHSH and CDR2 LQKENI. The CDR3 is made up of 14 amino acids. V dropped 3 bases and J dropped 0 bases, with 9 bases sitting between them. CDR3 nucleotide sequence: TGTGCCAGCTCACCCCGTGAGTTCTCCTACGAGCAGTACTTC. This translates into CASSPREFSYEQYF.

The chain carries TRBV12-3 or TRBV12-4 and TRBJ2-7, with a possible D match to TRBD2 (5 bases). Trimming stripped 3 bases from V and 2 bases from J, with 8 bases between. CDR3 size: 13 residues. The CDR3 loop reads CASSFAGTYEQYF. CDR3 nucleotides: TGTGCCAGCAGTTTTGCGGGTACCTACGAGCAGTACTTC.

CDR3 sequence (DNA): TGTGCCAGCAGTTCCCGACAGGGTTGGGACAGTGAGCAGTTCTTC. Its protein is CASSSRQGWDSEQFF. This chain joins TRBV27 and TRBJ2-1, with 7 bases aligning to TRBD1. With 4 bases clipped from V and 9 bases from J, the junction kept 12 bases outside the gene matches. The length of the CDR3 is 15 residues. CDR1 MNHEY and CDR2 SMNVEV come from the germline V gene (reference sequence).

The chain carries TRBV18 and TRBJ2-3; 7 positions match TRBD2. Germline V CDR1 and CDR2: KGHSH, LQKENI. After removal of 3 bases from V and 0 bases from J, the junction contained 3 bases not matched to a gene. The CDR3 is 15 amino acids. DNA for the CDR3: TGTGCCAGCTCACCGACTAGCTCTAGCACAGATACGCAGTATTTT. Translating it yields CASSPTSSSTDTQYF.

J is TRBJ2-7 and V is TRBV2, with no clear D. V was shortened by 2 bases and J by 1 base, with 6 bases between the two germline ends. The CDR3 has 13 residues. CDR1 and CDR2 from the germline V gene are SNHLY and FYNNEI. CDR3 in amino acids: CASSEPQSYEQYF. The CDR3 region has the DNA TGTGCCAGCAGTGAACCCCAATCCTACGAGCAGTACTTC.

This CDR3 is CASSQVASGKVEQETQYF. The CDR3 bases are TGTGCCAGCAGCCAAGTAGCTAGCGGGAAGGTGGAACAAGAGACCCAGTACTTC. The chain links TRBV4-2 to TRBJ2-5, with TRBD2 matching 9 bases. The CDR3 consists of 18 residues. The trim removed 1 base at V and 2 bases at J, leaving 11 bases unmatched. CDR1 LGHNA and CDR2 YNFKEQ come from the germline V gene.

The V gene is TRBV6-6, the J gene TRBJ1-1; 9 positions agree with TRBD1. J was trimmed by 5 bases and V by 7 bases; bases with no gene match: 8. The CDR3 length is 14 residues. Germline V lookup: CDR1 MNHNY, CDR2 SVGAGI (reference sequence). The CDR3 bases are TGTGCCAGCAACCTCCGGGACAGGGAGACTGAAGCTTTCTTT. Translating it yields CASNLRDRETEAFF.

The rearrangement uses TRBV15 and TRBJ2-3; D is unresolved. This CDR3 region has 15 residues. The germline V and J ends were trimmed by 3 bases and 0 bases, with 10 bases remaining between them. Germline V lookup: CDR1 LNHNV, CDR2 YYDKDF (reference sequence). In DNA, the CDR3 is TGTGCCACCAGCAGGAGATACGATAGCACAGATACGCAGTATTTT. This translates into CATSRRYDSTDTQYF.

The chain combines TRBV15 with TRBJ1-1, with D possibly being TRBD1 (6 bases). With 1 base removed from V and 0 bases from J, the gap between germline ends came to 12 bases. There are 16 residues in the CDR3. Germline-derived CDR1 and CDR2 are LNHNV and YYDKDF (reference sequence). In DNA form, the CDR3 reads TGTGCCACCAGCAGAGGGGGGAGGGGGATGAACACTGAAGCTTTCTTT. It codes for CATSRGGRGMNTEAFF.

The chain carries TRBV28 and TRBJ1-1; 7 nucleotides line up with TRBD1. V gave up 6 bases and J gave up 3 bases; unmatched junction bases: 22. The CDR3 runs 19 residues. The germline V gene has CDR1 MDHEN and CDR2 SYDVKM. The CDR3 DNA reads TGTGCCAGCAGCATTCTTCTTGGGTCGACAGGGATTAAGGACACTGAAGCTTTCTTT. It codes for CASSILLGSTGIKDTEAFF.

The chain is built from TRBV7-2 and TRBJ1-2; D perhaps matches TRBD1 (5 bases). Trimming removed 1 base at V and 4 bases at J, with 13 bases between. Germline CDR1 SGHTA, CDR2 FQGNSA. The CDR3 covers 15 residues. The CDR3 here is CASSLGGDSIYGYTF. CDR3 bases: TGTGCCAGCAGCTTAGGCGGCGACAGTATCTATGGCTACACCTTC.

By share, this clone ranks as medium-sized. The chain employs TRBV28 and TRBJ2-7, with 7 bases that match TRBD2. This CDR3 spans 15 amino acids. The germline CDR1 and CDR2 sequences are MDHEN and SYDVKM. V was pared by 4 bases and J by 2 bases, with 8 bases of the junction left unmatched. The chain's CDR3 is CASSSYGTMAYEQYF. In nucleotides, the CDR3 is TGTGCCAGCAGTTCATACGGGACTATGGCCTACGAGCAGTACTTC.

The rearrangement uses TRBV18 and TRBJ2-7, with TRBD1 as a possible D gene (6 bases). CDR1 and CDR2 from the germline V gene are KGHSH and LQKENI. The CDR3 length is 16 residues. Trimming took off 3 bases at V and 2 bases at J, with 17 bases between the two ends. CDR3 coding DNA: TGTGCCAGCTCACCGAAAGGGACACCAGTTACCTACGAGCAGTACTTC. Translation gives CASSPKGTPVTYEQYF.